This T cell receptor beta chain came from a study of OX40 agonist ivuxolimab in advanced cancers. Study context: Every 2 weeks, patients got intravenous ivuxolimab at one of six dose levels (0.01-10 mg/kg). Notes on the study in general: Researchers report that CD8+ T cells had, on average, more expanded clones than CD4+.

Per germline, CDR1 SGDLS and CDR2 YYNGEE. Deletions cut 0 bases from V and 3 bases from J, with 7 bases between. This CDR3 is built from 13 residues. Generated by immunoSEQ multiplex PCR, the TCRdb table keeps only in-frame clones and is missing some. The data show roughly 36,000 clones, over 85% seen once. Blood got drawn at baseline, again on cycle 4 day 1, and then on cycle 7 day 1. With regard to this clone: What it binds is not known.

The genes are TRBV9 and TRBJ2-7; a possible D gene is TRBD2 (5 bases). Here the sequenced sample was CD4+ or CD8+ T cells sorted from blood, taken in a trial of the OX40 agonist ivuxolimab. The receptor's source is an adult with an advanced solid tumor such as melanoma, head and neck, liver or kidney cancer. The DNA for the CDR3 is TGTGCCAGCAGCGTAGGAGGGAGCTACGAGCAGTACTTC. Protein sequence: CASSVGGSYEQYF.